This T cell receptor beta chain was documented in a study of blood T cell repertoires in COVID-19. On the study more broadly: PBMCs, B-cell-depleted T cells, or T cells were the source of the cDNA or gDNA that made up the material.

In the original processing: Counts of nucleated cells, estimated from reference gene primer amplification, were obtained. TCRdb keeps only in-frame clones here, not all; method: immunoSEQ multiplex PCR. V, J and clone size are taken as reported in that table, and D and trimming were inferred from the DNA itself. The data show 170,000 or so clones, roughly 84% seen once. Seattle patients were enrolled while actively infected and followed longitudinally. This TCR was recovered from a woman in her thirties or forties with COVID-19, enrolled during active disease. The sample was peripheral blood.

CDR3 region: CASSLAQEGRGEAFF. The CDR3 DNA reads as TGCGCCAGCAGCTTGGCCCAAGAGGGGAGGGGTGAAGCTTTCTTT. The chain uses TRBV5-1 and TRBJ1-1; the D gene is possibly TRBD1 (5 bases). The germline gives CDR1 SGHRS, CDR2 YFSETQ. Trimming left V 0 bases short and J 7 bases short, with 16 bases between. The CDR3 runs 15 residues.